This T cell receptor (beta chain) derives from a study of T cells and Merkel cell carcinoma outcomes. This CDR3 has 15 residues. CDR1 is MGHRA and CDR2 is YSYEKL in the germline V gene. V gave up 4 bases and J gave up 7 bases; unmatched junction bases: 3. Generated by immunoSEQ multiplex PCR, the TCRdb table keeps only in-frame clones and is missing some. The sample holds 3,100 or so clones; about 79% are singletons and the top ten take 16%. V usage is TRBV4-1 and J usage is TRBJ1-6; 11 positions match TRBD1. This TCR was recovered from a human donor with Merkel cell carcinoma. Sample: tumor tissue from Merkel cell carcinoma. CDR3 sequence reads: CASSLGQGANSPLHF. The CDR3, as DNA: TGCGCCAGCAGCCTTGGACAGGGGGCGAATTCACCCCTCCACTTT.